This T cell receptor beta chain was found in a study of CD8 T cells in Susac syndrome. The length of the CDR3 is 12 residues. Per the germline V gene, CDR1 is SGHVS and CDR2 is FNYEAQ. V lost 4 bases and J 8 bases, leaving 10 bases between the germline ends. RNA was extracted with the RNeasy kit, and a quantity of about 0.45 to 1 ug was reverse transcribed using random hexamers. The immunoSEQ assay covered 54 Vbeta and 13 Jbeta segments for CDR3. MiXCR was run by TCRdb on the immunoSEQ multiplex PCR reads, yielding one entry per CDR3 protein. Altogether a few hundred thousand distinct CDR3 sequences are present, approximately 85% being singletons, with the ten largest covering 0.09% to 0.15%. TCR beta from blood CD8+ and CD4+ T cells was sequenced.

The sequencing input was CD8+ T cells from PBMCs. The sequence came from a human donor with multiple sclerosis. V is TRBV7-6 and J is TRBJ2-3; D may correspond to TRBD1 or TRBD2 (6 bases each). This chain's CDR3 is CASSSKGGTQYF. The CDR3, as DNA: TGTGCCAGCAGCTCCAAGGGGGGTACGCAGTATTTT.